This T cell receptor (beta chain) was observed in a study of T cells in Graves' hyperthyroidism and ophthalmopathy. Study-wide findings and caveats: Blood also contained most expanded thyroid clonotypes above 0.001.

Points on this clonotype: The antigen remains unidentified.

Researchers amplified the TCR beta CDR3 regions from RNA transcripts. An initial round of RT-PCR targeting the TCR CDR3 relied on the HTBI primer set. TCRdb re-analysed the multiplex PCR reads in MiXCR, keeping a single row per CDR3 protein. This table holds hundreds of thousands of distinct CDR3 sequences, about 15% found once. The germline V gene encodes CDR1 MDHEN and CDR2 SYDVKM. CDR3 length equals 14 residues. Trimming shortened V by 5 bases and J by 4 bases, and 14 bases separated the two germline ends. The sequence derives from a middle-aged woman with Graves' ophthalmopathy. The sequenced sample consisted of blood. The genes are TRBV28 and TRBJ2-5; TRBD1 might be the D (6 bases). The CDR3 DNA follows: TGTGCCAGCAGTCGGACAGCGGTGGGAGAGACCCAGTACTTC. Amino acids: CASSRTAVGETQYF.